This TCR beta chain is drawn from a study of CD8 T cells in Susac syndrome. CDR1 and CDR2 (germline): SNHLY, FYNNEI. Trimming removed 6 bases at V and 2 bases at J, with 15 bases between. The CDR3 contains 15 residues. It was with random hexamers that 0.5 to 1 ug RNA was reverse transcribed. TCRdb re-called the immunoSEQ multiplex PCR reads with MiXCR, one entry per CDR3 protein. The data show 190,000 or so distinct CDR3 sequences, just under 95% seen once. What was sequenced was CD4+ T cells from PBMCs. The chain employs TRBV2 and TRBJ2-3, with D unresolved. The receptor comes from a human donor with multiple sclerosis. The CDR3 loop is CASRPQGLITDTQYF. CDR3 DNA: TGTGCCAGCAGGCCCCAAGGGCTTATCACAGATACGCAGTATTTT.